These T cell receptor beta chains were read from a single sample in a study of blood T cell repertoires in COVID-19. Method: immunoSEQ multiplex PCR; TCRdb's copy keeps in-frame clones and lacks some. Of 150,000 or so clones in the sample, 87% were seen once. The sequencing input was peripheral blood. The receptors originated from a human donor in a cohort sampled during active COVID-19. CDR3s include the opening cysteine and the closing phenylalanine or tryptophan. The order of the fields is J gene, V gene, clone size, CDR3 protein. Size is stated for part of the rows, as once, few or many counts, or as a class when the clone is expanded.

>TRBJ2-7|TRBV4-2|-
CASSQDRENTGGSYEQYF
>TRBJ1-5|TRBV30|-
CAWSANRGGQPQHF
>TRBJ2-5|TRBV30|-
CAWSYGLEETQYF
>TRBJ2-4|TRBV3-1/TRBV3-2|-
CASSHGQGAYKNIQYF
>TRBJ2-1|TRBV28|-
CASSWGIPNEQFF
>TRBJ2-1|TRBV2|-
CASSPPGLAGLHEQFF
>TRBJ1-2|TRBV5-1|-
CASSVWGVRGLSDGYTF
>TRBJ2-7|TRBV28|-
CATYSGSSYEQYF
>TRBJ2-4|TRBV11-3|-
CASSSSQTSGKLAKNIQYF
>TRBJ2-2|TRBV2|-
CASSGPLGQGLTGELFF
>TRBJ1-4|TRBV5-4|once
CASSLTPGVGTNEKLFF
>TRBJ1-1|TRBV5-5|once
CASSLRQTNTEAFF
>TRBJ2-7|TRBV4-1|-
CASSQDPTGVPYEQYF
>TRBJ2-6|TRBV30|few
CAWSVGGAGANVLTF
>TRBJ1-3|TRBV6-5|-
CASSSGGLFSGNTIYF
>TRBJ1-4|TRBV28|-
CASSLVGGIETNEKLFF
>TRBJ2-5|TRBV18|-
CASSPLPSETQYF
>TRBJ1-5|TRBV7-2|few
CASSFAGGNQPQHF
>TRBJ2-7|TRBV7-8|-
CASSLGGVTYEQYF
>TRBJ2-1|TRBV7-2|-
CASSFSQTSYYNEQFF
>TRBJ2-7|TRBV9|-
CASSPSPSGSYEQYF
>TRBJ1-5|TRBV30|few
CAWSARRTDSNQPQHF
>TRBJ2-1|TRBV28|once
CASSHPAGGHYNEQFF
>TRBJ1-3|TRBV6-6|-
CASNTAGDTIYF
>TRBJ2-5|TRBV3-1/TRBV3-2|-
CASSQGPLAGDQETQYF
>TRBJ2-7|TRBV19|-
CASSKVQGANSHEQYF
>TRBJ2-2|TRBV11-3|-
CASSLIAGAHTGELFF
>TRBJ2-3|TRBV19|once
CASSIGQGTDTQYF
>TRBJ1-5|TRBV28|-
CASRSGTGALNQPQHF
>TRBJ1-4|TRBV6-2/TRBV6-3|-
CASSYRVGREGSTNEKLFF
>TRBJ1-5|TRBV28|-
CASSWGGSNQPQHF
>TRBJ2-3|TRBV6-6|-
CASSLSGSGGAVPTDTQYF
>TRBJ1-6|TRBV30|-
CAWRGQGFNSPLHF
>TRBJ2-7|TRBV9|-
CASSPSGSFSYEQYF
>TRBJ2-1|TRBV7-9|-
CASSFNREFDEQFF
>TRBJ2-3|TRBV20-1|-
CSVTRADTQYF
>TRBJ2-7|TRBV15|-
CATSDIHRSYEQYF
>TRBJ1-5|TRBV28|-
CASSSSLRRTDDQPQHF
>TRBJ2-7|TRBV21-1|once
CASHKGARASNYEQYF
>TRBJ2-1|TRBV12-3/TRBV12-4|-
CASSPSGDEQFF
>TRBJ2-7|TRBV19|-
CASSPRDIQRYEQYF
>TRBJ1-2|TRBV15|few
CATSPANYGYTF
>TRBJ1-1|TRBV13|-
CASSLVPTTGKTEAFF
>TRBJ2-7|TRBV24-1|-
CATPVGQGSSYEQYF
>TRBJ2-7|TRBV6-1|once
CASSEGWSVSSYEQYF
>TRBJ1-2|TRBV20-1|-
CSASQLNGYTF
>TRBJ1-1|TRBV27|-
CASSISVPNTEAFF
>TRBJ2-1|TRBV12-3/TRBV12-4|-
CASSLSEYQFF
>TRBJ2-7|TRBV4-1|-
CASSQVPDTAFRTKQYF
>TRBJ2-3|TRBV4-3|once
CASSQGGRGVTDTQYF
>TRBJ2-3|TRBV24-1|-
CATSEDLGDAQYF
>TRBJ2-2|TRBV11-3|-
CASSIAGATGELFF
>TRBJ2-3|TRBV21-1|-
CASSSFSGPFTDTQYF
>TRBJ2-3|TRBV28|-
CASSYGPRGGADTQYF
>TRBJ2-7|TRBV5-6|-
CASSLEAGAPREQYF